One T cell receptor (beta chain) is described in this entry. Antigen: not known. Alongside a J-beta primer mix, a sample-barcoded 5' primer served in a second PCR lasting about 7 to 12 cycles. TCRdb passed the 5' RACE reads through MiXCR, listing each CDR3 protein once. The sample shows hundreds of thousands of distinct CDR3 sequences, approximately 67% of them seen only once. The CDR3 is 15 amino acids. CDR1 is MDHEN, CDR2 SYDVKM, per germline. Trimming removed 5 bases from V and 7 bases from J, with 15 bases in between. This sample was included in a study of blood T cells in healthy people across ages. Study-level findings and limits: Diversity was estimated from one million T cells, and these estimates were considered underestimates. The CMV status of each donor remained undetermined, and this could have confounded shifts in expanded clonotypes.

The V gene is TRBV28, the J gene TRBJ1-6; a possible D gene is TRBD1 (6 bases). Sequences were obtained from blood. The origin of this receptor is a man aged 30 to 45 in good health. The CDR3 region is CASSAGDRPNSPLHF. The CDR3 DNA follows: TGTGCCAGCAGTGCAGGGGACCGCCCAAATTCACCCCTCCACTTT.